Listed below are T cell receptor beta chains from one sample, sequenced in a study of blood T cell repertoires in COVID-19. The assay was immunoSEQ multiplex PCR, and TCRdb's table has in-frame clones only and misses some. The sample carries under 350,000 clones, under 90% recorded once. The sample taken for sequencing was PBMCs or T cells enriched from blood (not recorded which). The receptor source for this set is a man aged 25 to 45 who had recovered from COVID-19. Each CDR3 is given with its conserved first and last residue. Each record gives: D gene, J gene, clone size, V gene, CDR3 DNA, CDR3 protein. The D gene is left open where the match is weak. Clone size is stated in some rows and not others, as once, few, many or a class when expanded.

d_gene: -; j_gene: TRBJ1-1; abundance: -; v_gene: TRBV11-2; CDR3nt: TGTGCCAGCAGCTCCGGGGGTTCTGGGATGAACACTGAAGCTTTCTTT; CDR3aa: CASSSGGSGMNTEAFF
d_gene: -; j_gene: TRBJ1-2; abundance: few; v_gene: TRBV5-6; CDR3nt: TGTGCCAGCAGCTTGGGCGAAGTGCGTGGCTACACCTTC; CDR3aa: CASSLGEVRGYTF
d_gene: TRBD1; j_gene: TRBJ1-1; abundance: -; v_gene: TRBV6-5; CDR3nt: TGTGCCAGCAGTTACTTACGACAGGGTGGATGGACTGAAGCTTTCTTT; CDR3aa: CASSYLRQGGWTEAFF
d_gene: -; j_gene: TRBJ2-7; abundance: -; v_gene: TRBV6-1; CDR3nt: TGTGCCAGCAGTGAAGCGTGGACACAGGTCTACGAGCAGTACTTC; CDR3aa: CASSEAWTQVYEQYF
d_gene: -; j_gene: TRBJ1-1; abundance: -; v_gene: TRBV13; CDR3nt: TGTGCCAGCAGCGTTAGCCCTATGAACACTGAAGCTTTCTTT; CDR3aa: CASSVSPMNTEAFF
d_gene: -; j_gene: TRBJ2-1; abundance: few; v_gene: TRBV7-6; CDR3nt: TGTGCCAGCAGCCGTGGACACAACTCCTACAATGAGCAGTTCTTC; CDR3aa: CASSRGHNSYNEQFF
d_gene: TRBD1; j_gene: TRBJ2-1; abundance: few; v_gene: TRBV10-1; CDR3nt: TGCGCCAGCAGTGAGTCAAGCCAGGGGGCCTACAATGAGCAGTTCTTC; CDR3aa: CASSESSQGAYNEQFF
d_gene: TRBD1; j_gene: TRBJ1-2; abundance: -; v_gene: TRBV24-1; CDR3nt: TGTGCCACCAGTGATCCCGGACAGGGGGCGGGGTATGGCTACACCTTC; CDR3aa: CATSDPGQGAGYGYTF
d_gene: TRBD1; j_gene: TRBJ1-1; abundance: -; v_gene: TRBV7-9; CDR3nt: TGTGCCAGCAGCCGTCAACAGGGGACTGAAGCTTTCTTT; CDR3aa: CASSRQQGTEAFF
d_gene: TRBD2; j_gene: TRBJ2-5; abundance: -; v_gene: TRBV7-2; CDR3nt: TGTGCCAGCAGCGCTAGCGGGAGCGTAGAGACCCAGTACTTC; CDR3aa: CASSASGSVETQYF
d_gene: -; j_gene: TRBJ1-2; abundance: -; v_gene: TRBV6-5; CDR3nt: TGTGCCAGCAGTTACGGAGCAGACTTCTACGGCTACACCTTC; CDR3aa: CASSYGADFYGYTF
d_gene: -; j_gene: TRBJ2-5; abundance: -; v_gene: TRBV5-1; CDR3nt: TGCGCCAGCAGCTTGGCGGAGCCAGGGCCCCAGTACTTC; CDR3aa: CASSLAEPGPQYF